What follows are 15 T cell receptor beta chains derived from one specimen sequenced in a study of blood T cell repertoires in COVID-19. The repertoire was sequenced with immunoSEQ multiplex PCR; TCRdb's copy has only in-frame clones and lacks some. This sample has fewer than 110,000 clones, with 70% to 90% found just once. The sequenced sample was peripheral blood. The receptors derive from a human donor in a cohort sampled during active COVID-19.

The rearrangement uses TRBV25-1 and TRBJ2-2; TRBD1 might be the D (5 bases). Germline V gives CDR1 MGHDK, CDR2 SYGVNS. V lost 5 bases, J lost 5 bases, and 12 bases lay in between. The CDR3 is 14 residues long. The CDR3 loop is CASSRQGATGELFF. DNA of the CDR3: TGTGCCAGCAGTCGCCAGGGCGCTACCGGGGAGCTGTTTTTT.

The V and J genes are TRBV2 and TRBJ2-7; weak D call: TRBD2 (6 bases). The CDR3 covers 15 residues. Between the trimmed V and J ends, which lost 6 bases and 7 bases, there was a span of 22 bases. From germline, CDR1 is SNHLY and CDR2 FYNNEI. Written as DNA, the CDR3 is TGTGCCAGCAGATGGGACTCTCAAACCCCAAGGGAGCAGTACTTC. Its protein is CASRWDSQTPREQYF.

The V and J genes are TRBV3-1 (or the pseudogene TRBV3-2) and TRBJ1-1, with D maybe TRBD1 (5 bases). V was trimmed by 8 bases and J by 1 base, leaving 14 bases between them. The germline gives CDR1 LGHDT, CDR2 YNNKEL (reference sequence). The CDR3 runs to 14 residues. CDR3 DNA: TGTGCCAGCTCCCCGGGGGGAACGAACACTGAAGCTTTCTTT. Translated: CASSPGGTNTEAFF.

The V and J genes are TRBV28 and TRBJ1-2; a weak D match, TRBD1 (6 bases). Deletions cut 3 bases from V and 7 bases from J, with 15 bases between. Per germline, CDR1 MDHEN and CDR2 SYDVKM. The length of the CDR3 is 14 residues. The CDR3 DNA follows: TGTGCCAGCAGTTTTTTGTCCCCAGGGGTTGGCTACACCTTC. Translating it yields CASSFLSPGVGYTF.

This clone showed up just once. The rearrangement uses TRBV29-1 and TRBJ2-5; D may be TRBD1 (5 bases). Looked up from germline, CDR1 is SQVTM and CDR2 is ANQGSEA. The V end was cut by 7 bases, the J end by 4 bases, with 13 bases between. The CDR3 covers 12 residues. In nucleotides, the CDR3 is TGCAGCGCGGACACCTCGGGAGAGACCCAGTACTTC. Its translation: CSADTSGETQYF.

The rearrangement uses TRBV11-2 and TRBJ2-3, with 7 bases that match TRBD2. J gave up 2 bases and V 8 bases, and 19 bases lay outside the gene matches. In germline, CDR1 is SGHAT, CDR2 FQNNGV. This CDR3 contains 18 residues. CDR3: CASRPREMAGDFTDTQYF. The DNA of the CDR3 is TGTGCCAGCCGACCCAGGGAGATGGCGGGGGACTTCACAGATACGCAGTATTTT.

This chain's CDR3 is CASSADRFTNEQYF. In nucleotides, the CDR3 is TGCGCCAGCAGCGCGGACAGGTTTACCAACGAGCAGTACTTC. The genes are TRBV5-1 and TRBJ2-7; 7 positions agree with TRBD1. The CDR3 has 14 residues. In germline, CDR1 is SGHRS, CDR2 YFSETQ. V was clipped by 4 bases and J by 5 bases; unmatched bases: 9.

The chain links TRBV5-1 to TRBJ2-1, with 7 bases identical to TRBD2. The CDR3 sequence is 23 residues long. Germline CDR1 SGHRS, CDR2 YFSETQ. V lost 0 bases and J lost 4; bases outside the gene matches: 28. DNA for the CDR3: TGCGCCAGCAGCTTGGGTACGAAAAAAACTTCAGGGAAGGCCGTGGGGGGGTACAATGAGCAGTTCTTC. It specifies CASSLGTKKTSGKAVGGYNEQFF.

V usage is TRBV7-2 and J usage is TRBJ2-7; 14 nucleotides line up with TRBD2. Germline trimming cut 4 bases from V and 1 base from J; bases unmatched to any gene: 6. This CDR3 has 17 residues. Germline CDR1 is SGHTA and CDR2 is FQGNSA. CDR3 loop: CASSWGTSGSRSYEQYF. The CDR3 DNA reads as TGTGCCAGCAGCTGGGGGACTAGCGGGAGCAGGTCCTACGAGCAGTACTTC.

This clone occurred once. CDR3 nucleotides: TGTGCCAGCAGCAGAGGACAGGGGGCGAAGGCCTACGAGCAGTACTTC. Its protein product is CASSRGQGAKAYEQYF. This chain uses TRBV7-2 with TRBJ2-7; TRBD1 matches at 11 bases. Germline V gene data show CDR1 as SGHTA and CDR2 as FQGNSA. V was pared by 5 bases and J by 2 bases, with 8 bases of the junction left unmatched. The CDR3 runs to 16 residues.

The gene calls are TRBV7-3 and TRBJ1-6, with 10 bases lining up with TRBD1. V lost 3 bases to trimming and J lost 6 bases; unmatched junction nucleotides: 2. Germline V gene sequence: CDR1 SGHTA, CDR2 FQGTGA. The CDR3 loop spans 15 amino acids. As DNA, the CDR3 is TGTGCCAGCAGCTTTAGGACAGGGGGTAATTCACCCCTCCACTTT. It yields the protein CASSFRTGGNSPLHF.

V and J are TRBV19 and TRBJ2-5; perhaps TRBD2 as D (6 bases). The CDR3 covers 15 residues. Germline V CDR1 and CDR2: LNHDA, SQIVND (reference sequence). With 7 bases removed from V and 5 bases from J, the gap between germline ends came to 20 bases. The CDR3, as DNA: TGTGCCAGTACCCTAGGAGTTGGAGGGGAGGAGACCCAGTACTTC. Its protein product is CASTLGVGGEETQYF.

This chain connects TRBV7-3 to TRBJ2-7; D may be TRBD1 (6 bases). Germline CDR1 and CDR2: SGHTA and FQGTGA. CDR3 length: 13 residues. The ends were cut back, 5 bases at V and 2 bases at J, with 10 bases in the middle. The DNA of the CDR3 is TGTGCCAGCAGCCCGGGACACCCCTACGAGCAGTACTTC. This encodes CASSPGHPYEQYF. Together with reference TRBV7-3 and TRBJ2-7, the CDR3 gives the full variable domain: GAGVSQTPSNKVTEKGKYVELRCDPISGHTALYWYRQSLGQGPEFLIYFQGTGAADDSGLPNDRFFAVRPEGSVSTLKIQRTERGDSAVYLCASSPGHPYEQYFGPGTRLTVT.

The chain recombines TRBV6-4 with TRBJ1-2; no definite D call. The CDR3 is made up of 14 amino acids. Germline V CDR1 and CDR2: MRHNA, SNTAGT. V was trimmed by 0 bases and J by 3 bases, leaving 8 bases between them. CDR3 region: CASSDSPGDYGYTF. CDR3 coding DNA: TGTGCCAGCAGTGACTCTCCCGGGGACTATGGCTACACCTTC.

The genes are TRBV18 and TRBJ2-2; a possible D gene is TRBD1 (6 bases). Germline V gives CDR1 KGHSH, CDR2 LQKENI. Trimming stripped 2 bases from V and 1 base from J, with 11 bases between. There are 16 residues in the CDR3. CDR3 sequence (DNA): TGTGCCAGCTCACCAAACAGGGTACGGAACACCGGGGAGCTGTTTTTT. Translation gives CASSPNRVRNTGELFF. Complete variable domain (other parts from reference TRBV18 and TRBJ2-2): NAGVMQNPRHLVRRRGQEARLRCSPMKGHSHVYWYRQLPEEGLKFMVYLQKENIIDESGMPKERFSAEFPKEGPSILRIQQVVRGDSAAYFCASSPNRVRNTGELFFGEGSRLTVL.